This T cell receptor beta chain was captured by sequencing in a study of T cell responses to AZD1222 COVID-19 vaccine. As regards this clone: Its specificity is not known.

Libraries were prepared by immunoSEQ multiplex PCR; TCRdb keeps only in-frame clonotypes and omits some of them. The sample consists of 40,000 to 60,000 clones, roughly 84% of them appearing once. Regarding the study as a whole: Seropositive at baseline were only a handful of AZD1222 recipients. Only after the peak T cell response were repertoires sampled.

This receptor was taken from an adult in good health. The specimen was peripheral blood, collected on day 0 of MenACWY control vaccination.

As DNA, the CDR3 is TGCAGCGGGGGGCCCTCGGGTGAAAAACTGTTTTTT. This gives the protein CSGGPSGEKLFF. The chain joins TRBV29-1 to TRBJ1-4, with D maybe TRBD1 (6 bases). The CDR3 has 12 amino acids. CDR1 is SQVTM and CDR2 is ANQGSEA in the germline V gene. The V end lost 7 bases, the J end lost 7 bases, and 13 bases lay between the germline ends.